The entry below describes one T cell receptor beta chain. The sample is drawn from a study of blood T cell repertoires in COVID-19. The assay was immunoSEQ multiplex PCR, and TCRdb's table has in-frame clones only and misses some. Here the sample spans a few hundred thousand clones, about 80% being singletons. There are 12 residues in the CDR3. CDR1 MGHDK and CDR2 SYGVNS come from the germline V gene. With 6 bases clipped from V and 7 bases from J, the junction kept 5 bases outside the gene matches. The receptor was derived from a man aged 45 to 65 who had recovered from COVID-19. J is TRBJ2-7 and V is TRBV25-1; 8 bases fit TRBD2. Specimen: PBMCs or T cells enriched from blood (not recorded which). CDR3 in amino acids: CASSEPGGEQYF. CDR3 DNA sequence: TGTGCCAGCAGCGAACCGGGGGGGGAGCAGTACTTC.